A selection of T cell receptor beta chains follows, all from one sample in a study of CD8 T cells in ankylosing spondylitis. Each CDR3 protein is one row after TCRdb ran MiXCR on the 5' RACE reads. Here the sample spans around 330,000 distinct CDR3 sequences, 11% being singletons. The sequenced material came from blood, either unsorted or a sorted T cell fraction (not recorded which). These receptors all stem from a female donor with ankylosing spondylitis or in good health (not recorded which). CDR3s include the opening cysteine and the closing phenylalanine or tryptophan. Fields, in order: clone size, J gene, V gene, D gene, CDR3 DNA, CDR3 protein. D genes are given only for firm matches. Expanded clones get a size class; other rows say once, few or many, or leave the size out.

abundance: few
j_gene: TRBJ1-5
v_gene: TRBV28
d_gene: TRBD1
CDR3nt: TGTGCCAGCACCTTCTCGACAGGGGACGTTCGCAATCAGCCCCAGCATTTT
CDR3aa: CASTFSTGDVRNQPQHF

abundance: .
j_gene: TRBJ1-3
v_gene: TRBV14
d_gene: .
CDR3nt: TGTGCCAGCAGTCAACAAGGCATGGGAAACACCATATATTTT
CDR3aa: CASSQQGMGNTIYF

abundance: many
j_gene: TRBJ2-1
v_gene: TRBV4-3
d_gene: .
CDR3nt: TGCGCCAGCAGCCAAGAGGCCGACAGGAATGAGCAGTTCTTC
CDR3aa: CASSQEADRNEQFF

abundance: many
j_gene: TRBJ2-7
v_gene: TRBV30
d_gene: TRBD1
CDR3nt: TGTGCCTGGATGGGACAGCCGACCTACGAGCAGTACTTC
CDR3aa: CAWMGQPTYEQYF

abundance: few
j_gene: TRBJ2-7
v_gene: TRBV24-1
d_gene: .
CDR3nt: TGTGCCACCAGTGATTTGTCCGGAAACGAGCAGTACTTC
CDR3aa: CATSDLSGNEQYF

abundance: .
j_gene: TRBJ2-2
v_gene: TRBV3-1
d_gene: .
CDR3nt: TGTGCCAGCAGCCAAGATGCGGACCTGCTCGTGAACACCGGGGAGCTGTTTTTT
CDR3aa: CASSQDADLLVNTGELFF

abundance: many
j_gene: TRBJ1-1
v_gene: TRBV3-1
d_gene: .
CDR3nt: TGTGCCAGCAGCCAAGTTGCGAACACTGAAGCTTTCTTT
CDR3aa: CASSQVANTEAFF

abundance: many
j_gene: TRBJ2-6
v_gene: TRBV20-1
d_gene: .
CDR3nt: TGCAGTGCGAGGACTTCTGGGGCCAACGTCCTGACTTTC
CDR3aa: CSARTSGANVLTF

abundance: few
j_gene: TRBJ2-1
v_gene: TRBV5-1
d_gene: TRBD2
CDR3nt: TGCGCCAGCAGCGTGACTAGCGGAGACAATGAGCAGTTCTTC
CDR3aa: CASSVTSGDNEQFF

abundance: many
j_gene: TRBJ2-3
v_gene: TRBV20-1
d_gene: .
CDR3nt: TGCAGTGGTGGGACCCGCACAGATACGCAGTATTTT
CDR3aa: CSGGTRTDTQYF

abundance: many
j_gene: TRBJ1-1
v_gene: TRBV5-1
d_gene: .
CDR3nt: TGCGCCAGCAGCTTGGACAGCACGGCCACTGAAGCTTTCTTT
CDR3aa: CASSLDSTATEAFF

abundance: many
j_gene: TRBJ1-1
v_gene: TRBV20-1
d_gene: .
CDR3nt: TGCAGTGCTAGGGGGTCGAGGGCTTGGGACACTGAAGCTTTCTTT
CDR3aa: CSARGSRAWDTEAFF

abundance: .
j_gene: TRBJ1-5
v_gene: TRBV6-1
d_gene: .
CDR3nt: TGTGCCAGCAGTGAGGGACATCCGAATCAGCCCCAGCATTTT
CDR3aa: CASSEGHPNQPQHF

abundance: .
j_gene: TRBJ2-6
v_gene: TRBV4-3
d_gene: .
CDR3nt: TGCGCCAGCAGCCAAGCGAAATCCGGGGCCAACGTCCTGACTTTC
CDR3aa: CASSQAKSGANVLTF

abundance: many
j_gene: TRBJ2-1
v_gene: TRBV2
d_gene: TRBD2
CDR3nt: TGTGCCAGCAGTGGGGTAGCGGGGGGGGCCAACAATGAGCAGTTCTTC
CDR3aa: CASSGVAGGANNEQFF

abundance: many
j_gene: TRBJ2-7
v_gene: TRBV20-1
d_gene: TRBD2
CDR3nt: TGCAGTGCTAGAGCAGATAGGGGACTAGCGGGAGTGGCTGGCTCCTACGAGCAGTACTTC
CDR3aa: CSARADRGLAGVAGSYEQYF

abundance: many
j_gene: TRBJ2-3
v_gene: TRBV5-8
d_gene: .
CDR3nt: TGTGCCAGCAGCTTGGCCAATAGGGGAGATACGCAGTATTTT
CDR3aa: CASSLANRGDTQYF

abundance: many
j_gene: TRBJ2-2
v_gene: TRBV27
d_gene: .
CDR3nt: TGTGCGGTATTGGGCAGGGGGGCCACCGGGGAGCTGTTTTTT
CDR3aa: CAVLGRGATGELFF

abundance: many
j_gene: TRBJ1-2
v_gene: TRBV20-1
d_gene: .
CDR3nt: TGCAGTGCTAGAGGCCCTGTGGGCTACACCTTC
CDR3aa: CSARGPVGYTF

abundance: many
j_gene: TRBJ2-4
v_gene: TRBV10-3
d_gene: .
CDR3nt: TGTGCCATCAGTGAGTCTAGCGGACTAGCCAAAAACATTCAGTACTTC
CDR3aa: CAISESSGLAKNIQYF

abundance: few
j_gene: TRBJ2-3
v_gene: TRBV3-1
d_gene: TRBD1
CDR3nt: TGTGCCAGCAGCCAAGATATTGACAGGGTGGCAGATACGCAGTATTTT
CDR3aa: CASSQDIDRVADTQYF

abundance: .
j_gene: TRBJ2-3
v_gene: TRBV12-3/TRBV12-4
d_gene: TRBD1
CDR3nt: TGTGCCAGCAGGGCGACAGGGTTAGTTACAGATACGCAGTATTTT
CDR3aa: CASRATGLVTDTQYF

abundance: many
j_gene: TRBJ2-2
v_gene: TRBV5-1
d_gene: .
CDR3nt: TGCGCCAGCAGCAAAACAGGGCAGGGATCCGGGGAGCTGTTTTTT
CDR3aa: CASSKTGQGSGELFF

abundance: many
j_gene: TRBJ1-2
v_gene: TRBV20-1
d_gene: .
CDR3nt: TGCAGTGCTAGAGATAACAGCCGCTATGGCTACACCTTC
CDR3aa: CSARDNSRYGYTF

abundance: many
j_gene: TRBJ1-4
v_gene: TRBV20-1
d_gene: .
CDR3nt: TGCAGTGCTCCCGATAATGAAAAACTGTTTTTT
CDR3aa: CSAPDNEKLFF

abundance: many
j_gene: TRBJ1-6
v_gene: TRBV9
d_gene: TRBD1
CDR3nt: TGTGCCAGCAGCGTAGCAGGGGGTCATTCACCCCTCCACTTT
CDR3aa: CASSVAGGHSPLHF

abundance: few
j_gene: TRBJ1-5
v_gene: TRBV5-8
d_gene: .
CDR3nt: TGTGCCAGCACCCTCTTCACGGGGTACCCCAATCAGCCCCAGCATTTT
CDR3aa: CASTLFTGYPNQPQHF

abundance: .
j_gene: TRBJ1-5
v_gene: TRBV30
d_gene: TRBD1
CDR3nt: TGTGCCTGGAAATTGAAGGGGACAGGGGTCAATCAGCCCCAGCATTTT
CDR3aa: CAWKLKGTGVNQPQHF

abundance: many
j_gene: TRBJ2-6
v_gene: TRBV7-3
d_gene: .
CDR3nt: TGTGCCAGCAGCTTATTTTTGAGGGACGCCAGCTCTGGGGCCAACGTCCTGACTTTC
CDR3aa: CASSLFLRDASSGANVLTF

abundance: .
j_gene: TRBJ2-6
v_gene: TRBV29-1
d_gene: .
CDR3nt: TGCAGCGTTGTGATACACCACTCTGGGGCCAACGTCCTGACTTTC
CDR3aa: CSVVIHHSGANVLTF

abundance: many
j_gene: TRBJ1-3
v_gene: TRBV9
d_gene: .
CDR3nt: TGTGCCAGCAGCGTAGGAGGTACCGGGAATGGAAACACCATATATTTT
CDR3aa: CASSVGGTGNGNTIYF

abundance: .
j_gene: TRBJ1-1
v_gene: TRBV30
d_gene: .
CDR3nt: TGTGCCTACAGGGTGGGTTACACTGAAGCTTTCTTT
CDR3aa: CAYRVGYTEAFF

abundance: many
j_gene: TRBJ1-4
v_gene: TRBV20-1
d_gene: .
CDR3nt: TGCAGTGCTAGAGGGCAGGGAACTAATGAAAAACTGTTTTTT
CDR3aa: CSARGQGTNEKLFF

abundance: .
j_gene: TRBJ1-1
v_gene: TRBV5-1
d_gene: .
CDR3nt: TGCGCCAGCAGCTTGGTAGGGGGGCGGATGAACACTGAAGCTTTCTTT
CDR3aa: CASSLVGGRMNTEAFF

abundance: many
j_gene: TRBJ2-3
v_gene: TRBV4-1
d_gene: TRBD2
CDR3nt: TGCGCCAGCAGTAAGACTAGCGCGACAGATACGCAGTATTTT
CDR3aa: CASSKTSATDTQYF

abundance: many
j_gene: TRBJ1-2
v_gene: TRBV5-1
d_gene: TRBD1
CDR3nt: TGCGCCAGCAGCCAAGGACAGGGATCTGGCTACACCTTC
CDR3aa: CASSQGQGSGYTF

abundance: many
j_gene: TRBJ1-5
v_gene: TRBV20-1
d_gene: .
CDR3nt: TGCAGTGCTGGTGGGGGGTCGGAAAATCAGCCCCAGCATTTT
CDR3aa: CSAGGGSENQPQHF

abundance: many
j_gene: TRBJ2-1
v_gene: TRBV5-1
d_gene: .
CDR3nt: TGCGCCAGCAGCCCGCGGGCTGTTTCCAATGAGCAGTTCTTC
CDR3aa: CASSPRAVSNEQFF

abundance: .
j_gene: TRBJ2-7
v_gene: TRBV5-1
d_gene: .
CDR3nt: TGCGCCAGCGGACGGGACTGGAACTCCTACGAGCAGTACTTC
CDR3aa: CASGRDWNSYEQYF

abundance: many
j_gene: TRBJ2-5
v_gene: TRBV20-1
d_gene: TRBD1
CDR3nt: TGCAGTGCTAGAGCGCGGGACAGGCTGAGGGAGACCCAGTACTTC
CDR3aa: CSARARDRLRETQYF

abundance: .
j_gene: TRBJ2-1
v_gene: TRBV7-8
d_gene: .
CDR3nt: TGTGCCAGCAGCTACCGGGACTACAATGAGCAGTTCTTC
CDR3aa: CASSYRDYNEQFF

abundance: many
j_gene: TRBJ2-2
v_gene: TRBV12-3/TRBV12-4
d_gene: TRBD2
CDR3nt: TGTGCCCTCGGGGGTCCTAGCGGGATCTTCACCGGGGAGCTGTTTTTT
CDR3aa: CALGGPSGIFTGELFF

abundance: many
j_gene: TRBJ2-7
v_gene: TRBV28
d_gene: .
CDR3nt: TGTGCCAGCCTTAGGAGGGACAACTCCTACGAGCAGTACTTC
CDR3aa: CASLRRDNSYEQYF

abundance: many
j_gene: TRBJ1-1
v_gene: TRBV20-1
d_gene: .
CDR3nt: TGCAGTGCTAGTAGAGTCAGGGTTTTGGCTTTCTTT
CDR3aa: CSASRVRVLAFF